These 22 T cell receptor beta chains were all obtained from the same sample, sequenced in a study of CD8 T cells in Susac syndrome. RNA totalling roughly 0.5 to 1 ug underwent reverse transcription with random hexamers. MiXCR was run by TCRdb on the immunoSEQ multiplex PCR reads, yielding one entry per CDR3 protein. The sample has 130,000 to 150,000 distinct CDR3 sequences; approximately 96% are singletons. Sequencing was performed on CD4+ T cells from PBMCs. These receptors were collected from a human donor with Susac syndrome.

V usage is TRBV7-2 and J usage is TRBJ2-5, with 7 bases lining up with TRBD1. Germline V gene sequence: CDR1 SGHTA, CDR2 FQGNSA. The CDR3 sequence is 15 residues long. The V gene end was trimmed by 5 bases and the J gene end by 2 bases; junction bases not matched to a gene: 8. DNA for the CDR3: TGTGCCAGCAGCCTCTTACAGGGGCGACAAGAGACCCAGTACTTC. Translating it yields CASSLLQGRQETQYF.

The chain joins TRBV5-4 to TRBJ1-1, with a possible D match to TRBD1 (5 bases). CDR3 length: 13 amino acids. The germline V gene encodes CDR1 SGHNT and CDR2 YYREEE (reference sequence). Trimming pared 1 base from V and 1 base from J, leaving 5 bases between. CDR3 DNA sequence: TGTGCCAGCAGCTTGAGGGGGAACACTGAAGCTTTCTTT. It yields the protein CASSLRGNTEAFF.

This clonotype is a singleton in its sample. The CDR3 DNA reads as TGTGCCAGCAGCGTAGGGCGGACTAGCTCCTACGAGCAGTACTTC. Translated: CASSVGRTSSYEQYF. The V and J genes are TRBV9 and TRBJ2-7, with TRBD2 matching 7 bases. The germline gives CDR1 SGDLS, CDR2 YYNGEE. J was trimmed by 0 bases and V by 0 bases; bases with no gene match: 3. This CDR3 spans 15 amino acids.

The rearrangement uses TRBV24-1 and TRBJ2-7; 7 nucleotides agree with TRBD1. Germline loops: CDR1 KGHDR, CDR2 SFDVKD. With V trimmed by 7 bases and J by 6 bases, 14 bases remained unmatched. The length of the CDR3 is 15 residues. The CDR3 DNA reads TGTGCCACCAGATCCGGGACAGACGTTGAAGGCGAGCAGTACTTC. It translates to CATRSGTDVEGEQYF.

The chain links TRBV3-1 to TRBJ2-1; 7 positions match TRBD2. Germline trimming cut 5 bases from V and 4 bases from J; bases unmatched to any gene: 8. The CDR3 covers 15 residues. Germline CDR1 reads LGHDT; CDR2 reads YNNKEL (reference sequence). CDR3 bases: TGTGCCAGCAGCTTTCGGACTAGTATTTACAATGAGCAGTTCTTC. Translated, it gives CASSFRTSIYNEQFF.

The chain couples TRBV14 to TRBJ2-5, with 12 bases matching TRBD2. The germline V gene encodes CDR1 SGHDN and CDR2 FVKESK. There are 17 residues in the CDR3. The J segment lost 7 bases and the V segment lost 0 bases, leaving 9 bases of the junction unmatched. The CDR3 sequence is CASSQDRTSGRSGTQYF. The CDR3 DNA is TGTGCCAGCAGCCAAGATCGTACTAGCGGGAGGTCGGGGACCCAGTACTTC.

This chain links TRBV18 with TRBJ2-7, with D unclear. The CDR3 loop spans 13 amino acids. Germline CDR1 reads KGHSH; CDR2 reads LQKENI. Trimming stripped 3 bases from V and 2 bases from J, with 8 bases between. The CDR3 sequence is CASSPDTAYEQYF. The CDR3, as DNA: TGTGCCAGCTCACCCGACACAGCCTACGAGCAGTACTTC.

The V call is TRBV19, the J call TRBJ1-2, with D unclear. CDR3 length equals 13 residues. Germline V gene sequence: CDR1 LNHDA, CDR2 SQIVND (reference sequence). Trimming cost V 7 bases and J 6 bases, with 15 bases left between them. The CDR3 nucleotides read TGTGCCAGTACCAAGATGCGGGGTAATGGCTACACCTTC. Translation: CASTKMRGNGYTF.

V gene TRBV6-1 combines with J gene TRBJ1-2, with TRBD1 as a possible D gene (5 bases). CDR3 length equals 17 residues. Per the germline V gene, CDR1 is MNHNS and CDR2 is SASEGT. Deletions cut 6 bases from V and 4 bases from J, with 24 bases between. The CDR3 is CASRDTMGDSLAYGYTF. The CDR3, as DNA: TGTGCCAGCAGAGATACCATGGGCGACAGCCTGGCCTATGGCTACACCTTC.

The genes are TRBV12-3 or TRBV12-4 and TRBJ2-7; 7 positions agree with TRBD1. V trimming: 5 bases; J trimming: 3 bases; junction bases outside the gene matches: 7. The length of the CDR3 is 14 residues. The CDR3 here is CASSKQQGSYEQYF. CDR3 sequence (DNA): TGTGCCAGCAGTAAACAACAGGGGAGCTACGAGCAGTACTTC.

V is TRBV28 and J is TRBJ2-1; a possible D gene is TRBD2 (6 bases). Germline V gene lookup returns CDR1 MDHEN and CDR2 SYDVKM. CDR3 length: 13 amino acids. Trimming removed 6 bases at V and 8 bases at J, with 14 bases between. The DNA for the CDR3 is TGTGCCAGCAGCCGAATCGGGAGAGATGAGCAGTTCTTC. Translated, it gives CASSRIGRDEQFF.

J is TRBJ2-4 and V is TRBV28; D may be TRBD2 (7 bases). Looked up from germline, CDR1 is MDHEN and CDR2 is SYDVKM. V shed 7 bases and J shed 5 bases, with 15 bases lying between them. The CDR3 length is 14 residues. The CDR3 coding sequence is TGTGCCAGCACCTGGGGAGGGGGGGAAAACATTCAGTACTTC. It yields the protein CASTWGGGENIQYF.

The chain uses TRBV20-1 and TRBJ1-2; 10 bases map to TRBD1. The CDR3 runs 17 residues. V lost 3 bases and J lost 2; bases outside the gene matches: 12. Germline CDR1 reads DFQATT; CDR2 reads SNEGSKA (reference sequence). In DNA, the CDR3 is TGCAGTGCTAGTCCCCCGTGGGGACAGGGGTCGAACTATGGCTACACCTTC. Protein: CSASPPWGQGSNYGYTF.

Turning to this clonotype: The missing conserved phenylalanine or tryptophan at the end of this CDR3 makes a read error likely. The chain couples TRBV28 to TRBJ1-2, with D uncertain. The length of the CDR3 is 12 residues. V lost 5 bases, J lost 7 bases, and 11 bases lay in between. The V gene's germline CDR1 is MDHEN and CDR2 SYDVKM. This chain's CDR3 is CASSPGSPGYTV. The DNA for the CDR3 is TGTGCCAGCAGTCCCGGCTCTCCTGGCTACACCGTC.

The chain combines TRBV2 with TRBJ2-6; possible D gene TRBD1, 6 bases. Per the germline V gene, CDR1 is SNHLY and CDR2 is FYNNEI. V was cut by 8 bases and J by 0 bases, with 8 bases left in between. The CDR3 consists of 14 residues. This chain's CDR3 is CASAGASGANVLTF. The CDR3 coding sequence is TGTGCCAGCGCAGGGGCCTCTGGGGCCAACGTCCTGACTTTC.

This clonotype appeared a single time. V gene TRBV5-1 combines with J gene TRBJ2-5; D gene uncertain. The CDR3 covers 13 residues. In germline, CDR1 is SGHRS, CDR2 YFSETQ. V lost 5 bases, J lost 2 bases, and 10 bases lay in between. The CDR3 DNA is TGCGCCAGCAGTACTCCAGCGCAAGAGACCCAGTACTTC. Its protein is CASSTPAQETQYF. Complete variable domain (other parts from reference TRBV5-1 and TRBJ2-5): KAGVTQTPRYLIKTRGQQVTLSCSPISGHRSVSWYQQTPGQGLQFLFEYFSETQRNKGNFPGRFSGRQFSNSRSEMNVSTLELGDSALYLCASSTPAQETQYFGPGTRLLVL.

The CDR3 loop reads CSVAGTGDGYTF. CDR3 sequence (DNA): TGCAGCGTGGCCGGGACAGGGGATGGCTACACCTTC. The rearrangement uses TRBV29-1 and TRBJ1-2; 10 nucleotides match TRBD1. The CDR3 sequence is 12 residues long. Per germline, CDR1 SQVTM and CDR2 ANQGSEA. With 6 bases clipped from V and 6 bases from J, the junction kept 4 bases outside the gene matches.

The rearrangement links TRBV5-1 to TRBJ2-7; D call uncertain. V was pared by 0 bases and J by 4 bases, with 8 bases between. Germline values: CDR1 SGHRS, CDR2 YFSETQ. CDR3 length: 13 amino acids. CDR3 sequence: CASSLATGYEQYF. DNA of the CDR3: TGCGCCAGCAGCTTGGCCACGGGTTACGAGCAGTACTTC.

The chain links TRBV6-2 or TRBV6-3 to TRBJ2-1, with TRBD1 matching over 7 bases. J gave up 10 bases and V 5 bases, and 5 bases lay outside the gene matches. CDR1 is MNHEY, CDR2 SVGEGT, per germline. The length of the CDR3 is 12 residues. CDR3 sequence: CASSQTGSEQFF. The CDR3 DNA is TGTGCCAGCAGTCAGACAGGGAGCGAGCAGTTCTTC.

The chain links TRBV7-8 to TRBJ1-4; the match to TRBD1 covers 9 bases. The V segment lost 1 base and the J segment 6 bases; nucleotides outside the gene matches: 18. The CDR3 runs 20 residues. The germline V gene has CDR1 SGHVS and CDR2 FQNEAQ. The DNA of the CDR3 is TGTGCCAGCAGCTTAGTCCTTCCCTTGACCGGGACAGGGTTAGATGAAAAACTGTTTTTT. This sequence encodes CASSLVLPLTGTGLDEKLFF.

In DNA, the CDR3 is TGTGCCAGCAGCCCCGAGACTAGTATCCACGAGCAGTACTTC. Translation: CASSPETSIHEQYF. The gene calls are TRBV6-6 and TRBJ2-7; D is possibly TRBD2 (6 bases). The CDR3 runs 14 residues. Trimming removed 6 bases at V and 5 bases at J, with 17 bases between. CDR1 is MNHNY and CDR2 is SVGAGI in the germline V gene (reference sequence).

This clonotype was recorded once. This chain connects TRBV13 to TRBJ1-1, with D unclear. CDR3 size: 12 residues. Germline V gene lookup returns CDR1 PRHDT and CDR2 FYEKMQ (reference sequence). Between the trimmed V and J ends, which lost 8 bases and 0 bases, there was a span of 7 bases. The CDR3 protein is CASGPLNTEAFF. The CDR3 bases are TGTGCCAGCGGTCCGCTGAACACTGAAGCTTTCTTT. Combining the CDR3 with reference TRBV13 and TRBJ1-1 gives the whole variable domain AAGVIQSPRHLIKEKRETATLKCYPIPRHDTVYWYQQGPGQDPQFLISFYEKMQSDKGSIPDRFSAQQFSDYHSELNMSSLELGDSALYFCASGPLNTEAFFGQGTRLTVV.